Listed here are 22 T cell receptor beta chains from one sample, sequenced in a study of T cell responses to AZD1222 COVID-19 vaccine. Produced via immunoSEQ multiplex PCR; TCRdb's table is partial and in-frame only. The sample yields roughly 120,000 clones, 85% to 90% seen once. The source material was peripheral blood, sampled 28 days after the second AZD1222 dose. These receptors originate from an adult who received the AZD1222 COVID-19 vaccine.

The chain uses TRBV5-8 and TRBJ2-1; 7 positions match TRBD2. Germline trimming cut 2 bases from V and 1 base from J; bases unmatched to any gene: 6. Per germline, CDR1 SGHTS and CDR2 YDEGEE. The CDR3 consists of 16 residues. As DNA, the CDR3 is TGTGCCAGCAGCTTACACTGGACTAGTTCCTACAATGAGCAGTTCTTC. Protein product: CASSLHWTSSYNEQFF.

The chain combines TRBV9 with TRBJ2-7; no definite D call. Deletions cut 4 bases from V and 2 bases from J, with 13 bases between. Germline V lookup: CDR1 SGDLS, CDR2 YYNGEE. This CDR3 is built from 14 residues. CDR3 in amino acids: CASSPFVGPYEQYF. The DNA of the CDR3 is TGTGCCAGCAGCCCCTTCGTTGGACCCTACGAGCAGTACTTC.

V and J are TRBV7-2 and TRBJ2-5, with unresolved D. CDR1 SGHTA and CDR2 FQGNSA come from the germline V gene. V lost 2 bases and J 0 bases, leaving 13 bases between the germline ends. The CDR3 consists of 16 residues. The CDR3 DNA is TGTGCCAGCAGCTTAACGGTTCAACGGGACCAAGAGACCCAGTACTTC. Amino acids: CASSLTVQRDQETQYF.

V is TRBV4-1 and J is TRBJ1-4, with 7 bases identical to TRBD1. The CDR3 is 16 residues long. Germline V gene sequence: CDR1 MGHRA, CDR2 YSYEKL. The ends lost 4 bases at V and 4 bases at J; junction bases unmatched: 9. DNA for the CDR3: TGCGCCAGCAGCCCTCCCGGAGGGGGCGGTAATGAAAAACTGTTTTTT. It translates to CASSPPGGGGNEKLFF.

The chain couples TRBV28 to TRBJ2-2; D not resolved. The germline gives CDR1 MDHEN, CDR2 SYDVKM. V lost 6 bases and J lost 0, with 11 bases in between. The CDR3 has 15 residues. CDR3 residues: CASSPEVTNTGELFF. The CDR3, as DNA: TGTGCCAGCAGCCCCGAAGTCACGAACACCGGGGAGCTGTTTTTT.

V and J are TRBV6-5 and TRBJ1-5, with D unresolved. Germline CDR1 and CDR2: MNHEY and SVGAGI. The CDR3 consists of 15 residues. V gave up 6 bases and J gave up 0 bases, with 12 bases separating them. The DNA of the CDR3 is TGTGCCAGCAGCCGCCGGGGTAATAGCAATCAGCCCCAGCATTTT. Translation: CASSRRGNSNQPQHF.

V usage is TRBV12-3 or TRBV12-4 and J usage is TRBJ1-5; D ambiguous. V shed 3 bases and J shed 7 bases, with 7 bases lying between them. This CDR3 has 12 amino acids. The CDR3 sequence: CASSFEGQPQHF. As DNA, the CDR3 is TGTGCCAGCAGTTTTGAAGGGCAGCCCCAGCATTTT.

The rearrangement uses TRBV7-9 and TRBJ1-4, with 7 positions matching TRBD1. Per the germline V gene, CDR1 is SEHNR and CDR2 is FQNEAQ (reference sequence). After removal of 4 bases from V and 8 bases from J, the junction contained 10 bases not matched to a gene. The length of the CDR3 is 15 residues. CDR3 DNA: TGTGCCAGCAGCTCCTGGGACAGTTCGATGGAAAAACTGTTTTTT. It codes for CASSSWDSSMEKLFF.

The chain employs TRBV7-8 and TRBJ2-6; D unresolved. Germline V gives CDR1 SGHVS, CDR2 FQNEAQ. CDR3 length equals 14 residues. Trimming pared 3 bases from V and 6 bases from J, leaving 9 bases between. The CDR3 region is CASSFRAEANVLTF. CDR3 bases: TGTGCCAGCAGCTTCCGGGCTGAGGCCAACGTCCTGACTTTC. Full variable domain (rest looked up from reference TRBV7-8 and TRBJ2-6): GAGVSQSPRYKVAKRGQDVALRCDPISGHVSLFWYQQALGQGPEFLTYFQNEAQLDKSGLPSDRFFAERPEGSVSTLKIQRTQQEDSAVYLCASSFRAEANVLTFGAGSRLTVL.

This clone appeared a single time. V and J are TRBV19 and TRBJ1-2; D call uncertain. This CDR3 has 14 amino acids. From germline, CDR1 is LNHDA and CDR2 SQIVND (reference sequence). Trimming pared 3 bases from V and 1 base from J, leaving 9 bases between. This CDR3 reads CASSIGSVNYGYTF. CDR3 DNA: TGTGCCAGTAGTATCGGATCGGTTAACTATGGCTACACCTTC.

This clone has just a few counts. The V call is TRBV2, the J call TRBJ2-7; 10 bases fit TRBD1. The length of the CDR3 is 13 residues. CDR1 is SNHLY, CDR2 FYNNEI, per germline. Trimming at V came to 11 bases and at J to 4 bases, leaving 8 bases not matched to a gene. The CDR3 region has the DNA TGTGCCGGGAACCGGGACAGGGGATACGAGCAGTACTTC. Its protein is CAGNRDRGYEQYF.

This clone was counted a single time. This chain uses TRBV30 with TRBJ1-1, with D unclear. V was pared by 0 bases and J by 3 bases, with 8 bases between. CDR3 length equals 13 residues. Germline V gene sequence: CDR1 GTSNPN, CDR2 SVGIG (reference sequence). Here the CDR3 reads CAWSVLRDTEAFF. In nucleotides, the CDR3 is TGTGCCTGGAGTGTACTTAGGGACACTGAAGCTTTCTTT.

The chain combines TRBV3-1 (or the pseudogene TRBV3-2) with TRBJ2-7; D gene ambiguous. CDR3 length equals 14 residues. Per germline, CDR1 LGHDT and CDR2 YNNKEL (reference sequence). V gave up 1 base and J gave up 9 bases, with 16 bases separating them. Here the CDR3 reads CASSQGLAALWQYF. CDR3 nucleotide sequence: TGTGCCAGCAGCCAAGGTTTAGCAGCCCTATGGCAGTACTTC.

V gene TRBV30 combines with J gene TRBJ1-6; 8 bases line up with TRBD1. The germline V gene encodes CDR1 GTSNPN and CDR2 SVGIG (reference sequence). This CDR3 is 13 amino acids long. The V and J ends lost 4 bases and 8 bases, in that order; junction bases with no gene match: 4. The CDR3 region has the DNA TGTGCCTGGAAGGACAGGGAGGATTCACCCCTCCACTTT. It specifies CAWKDREDSPLHF.

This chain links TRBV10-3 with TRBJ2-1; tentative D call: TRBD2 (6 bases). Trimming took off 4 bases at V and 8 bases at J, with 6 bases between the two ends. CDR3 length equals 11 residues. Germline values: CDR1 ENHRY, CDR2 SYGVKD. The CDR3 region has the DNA TGTGCCATCAGTGGGAGGGATGAGCAGTTCTTC. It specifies CAISGRDEQFF.

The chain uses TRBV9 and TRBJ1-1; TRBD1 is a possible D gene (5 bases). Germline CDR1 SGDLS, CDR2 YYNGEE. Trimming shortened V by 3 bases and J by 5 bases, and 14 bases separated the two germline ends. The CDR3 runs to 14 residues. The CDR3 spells CASSATAGKTEAFF. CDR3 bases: TGTGCCAGCAGCGCGACCGCAGGGAAAACTGAAGCTTTCTTT.

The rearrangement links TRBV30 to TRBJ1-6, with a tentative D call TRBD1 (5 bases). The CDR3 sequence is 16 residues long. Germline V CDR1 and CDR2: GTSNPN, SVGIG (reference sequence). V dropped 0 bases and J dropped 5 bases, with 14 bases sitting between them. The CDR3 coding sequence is TGTGCCTGGAGTGTAAGTGGCTTGGGGGATAATTCACCCCTCCACTTT. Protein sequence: CAWSVSGLGDNSPLHF.

This CDR3 reads CAWRYRSNTEAFF. In nucleotides, the CDR3 is TGTGCCTGGAGGTACCGATCGAACACTGAAGCTTTCTTT. The chain uses TRBV30 and TRBJ1-1, with D unclear. CDR1 and CDR2 from the germline V gene are GTSNPN and SVGIG (reference sequence). The CDR3 covers 13 residues. Trimming removed 3 bases from V and 1 base from J, with 9 bases in between.

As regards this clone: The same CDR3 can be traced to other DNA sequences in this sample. CDR3 nucleotides: TGTGCCAGCAGCCAAGAGAGGGGGGATCAGCCCCAGCATTTT. It yields the protein CASSQERGDQPQHF. V is TRBV4-2 and J is TRBJ1-5; TRBD1 is a possible D gene (6 bases). The CDR3 has 14 amino acids. V shed 0 bases and J shed 5 bases, with 8 bases lying between them. Germline loops: CDR1 LGHNA, CDR2 YNFKEQ.

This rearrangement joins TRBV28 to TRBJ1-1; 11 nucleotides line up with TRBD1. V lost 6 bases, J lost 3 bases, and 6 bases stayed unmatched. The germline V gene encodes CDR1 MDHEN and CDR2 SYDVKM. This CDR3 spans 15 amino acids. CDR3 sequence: CASRGTGGGYTEAFF. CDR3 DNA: TGTGCCAGCAGGGGGACAGGGGGTGGGTACACTGAAGCTTTCTTT. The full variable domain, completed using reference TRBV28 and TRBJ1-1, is DVKVTQSSRYLVKRTGEKVFLECVQDMDHENMFWYRQDPGLGLRLIYFSYDVKMKEKGDIPEGYSVSREKKERFSLILESASTNQTSMYLCASRGTGGGYTEAFFGQGTRLTVV.

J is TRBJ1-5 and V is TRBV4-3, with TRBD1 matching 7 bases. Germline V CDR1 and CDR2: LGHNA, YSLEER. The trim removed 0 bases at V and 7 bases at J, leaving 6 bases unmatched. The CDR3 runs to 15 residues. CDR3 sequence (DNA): TGCGCCAGCAGCCAAGATCGAGACAGGGCGCAGCCCCAGCATTTT. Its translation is CASSQDRDRAQPQHF.

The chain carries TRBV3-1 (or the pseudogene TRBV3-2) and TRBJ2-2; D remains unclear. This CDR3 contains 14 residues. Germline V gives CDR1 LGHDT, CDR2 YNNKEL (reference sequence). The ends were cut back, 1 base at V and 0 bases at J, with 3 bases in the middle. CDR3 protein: CASSQGTNTGELFF. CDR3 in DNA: TGTGCCAGCAGCCAAGGGACGAACACCGGGGAGCTGTTTTTT.